The 22 T cell receptor beta chains below all came from one sample that was sequenced in a study of T cell changes during pregnancy in multiple sclerosis. The repertoire was sequenced with immunoSEQ multiplex PCR; TCRdb's copy has only in-frame clones and lacks some. This table has approximately 30,000 clones, 85% to 90% appearing once. Sequencing was performed on CD4+ T cells from peripheral blood mononuclear cells, taken in the second trimester of pregnancy. The receptors derive from a female donor with multiple sclerosis, enrolled in a pregnancy study.

The chain employs TRBV2 and TRBJ2-7, with 9 bases fitting TRBD1. The CDR3 has 13 amino acids. The J segment lost 5 bases and the V segment lost 10 bases, leaving 9 bases of the junction unmatched. Germline V CDR1 and CDR2: SNHLY, FYNNEI. CDR3: CATRTGARDEQYF. The DNA of the CDR3 is TGTGCCACCCGGACAGGGGCGCGGGACGAGCAGTACTTC.

The chain carries TRBV7-2 and TRBJ2-7; D possibly corresponds to TRBD1 (6 bases). Germline loops: CDR1 SGHTA, CDR2 FQGNSA. This CDR3 contains 15 residues. The V end lost 5 bases, the J end lost 1 base, and 15 bases lay between the germline ends. The CDR3 DNA sequence: TGTGCCAGCAGCCCTACTCTCGGACAGTCCTACGAGCAGTACTTC. It is translated as CASSPTLGQSYEQYF.

Regarding this clone: This same CDR3 is encoded by further DNA sequences in the sample. The chain employs TRBV2 and TRBJ2-7, with D possibly matching TRBD2 (6 bases). V lost 3 bases, J lost 0 bases, and 9 bases lay in between. The CDR3 has 14 residues. CDR1 is SNHLY, CDR2 FYNNEI, per germline. As DNA, the CDR3 is TGTGCCAGCAGTGATCAGGGACTCTCCTACGAGCAGTACTTC. It encodes CASSDQGLSYEQYF.

The J gene is TRBJ2-2, the V gene TRBV11-3, with a weak D call TRBD2 (6 bases). Looked up from germline, CDR1 is SGHNT and CDR2 is YENEEA. The ends were cut back, 0 bases at V and 0 bases at J, with 11 bases in the middle. This CDR3 region has 17 residues. CDR3: CASSLDRLAANTGELFF. CDR3 coding DNA: TGTGCCAGCAGCTTAGATCGTTTAGCGGCGAACACCGGGGAGCTGTTTTTT.

This chain links TRBV5-1 with TRBJ2-7, with a weak D call TRBD2 (5 bases). Looked up from germline, CDR1 is SGHRS and CDR2 is YFSETQ. Between the trimmed V and J ends, which lost 3 bases and 5 bases, there was a span of 15 bases. This CDR3 contains 14 residues. The CDR3 DNA reads TGCGCCAGCAGCTCCGGGATCTCGGCAGACGAGCAGTACTTC. Residues: CASSSGISADEQYF. The full variable domain, its missing parts supplied by reference TRBV5-1 and TRBJ2-7, is KAGVTQTPRYLIKTRGQQVTLSCSPISGHRSVSWYQQTPGQGLQFLFEYFSETQRNKGNFPGRFSGRQFSNSRSEMNVSTLELGDSALYLCASSSGISADEQYFGPGTRLTVT.

The chain carries TRBV14 and TRBJ1-5; D perhaps matches TRBD1 (6 bases). Germline lookup yields CDR1 SGHDN and CDR2 FVKESK. Trimming pared 1 base from V and 6 bases from J, leaving 13 bases between. The CDR3 covers 15 residues. The CDR3 loop is CASSQARRGPQPQHF. In nucleotides, the CDR3 is TGTGCCAGCAGCCAAGCCCGCAGGGGTCCTCAGCCCCAGCATTTT.

The V call is TRBV19, the J call TRBJ1-4; 8 nucleotides align to TRBD1. The germline CDR1 and CDR2 sequences are LNHDA and SQIVND (reference sequence). The CDR3 runs 13 residues. J lost 8 bases, V lost 10 bases, and 9 bases had no gene match. CDR3 coding DNA: TGTGCCACCCAGGGGGCGTTACGGGAAAAACTGTTTTTT. Protein sequence: CATQGALREKLFF.

The chain links TRBV28 to TRBJ2-2, with 9 bases matching TRBD2. Trimming removed 4 bases from V and 2 bases from J; junction bases left unmatched: 17. The CDR3 is made up of 20 amino acids. In germline, CDR1 is MDHEN, CDR2 SYDVKM. The CDR3 nucleotides read TGTGCCAGCAGTTCCCCCCCCTTCGTAGCGGGGGACTTAAACACCGGGGAGCTGTTTTTT. Its translation: CASSSPPFVAGDLNTGELFF.

This clone was detected a few times. The chain joins TRBV27 to TRBJ2-7; D not certain. The CDR3 contains 17 residues. Germline CDR1 and CDR2: MNHEY and SMNVEV (reference sequence). With 5 bases removed from V and 7 bases from J, the gap between germline ends came to 27 bases. CDR3: CASSPESFGLSLREQYF. In nucleotides, the CDR3 is TGTGCCAGCAGTCCAGAGAGTTTTGGGCTTAGTCTTCGGGAGCAGTACTTC.

With respect to this clone: At one end, the junction sequence differs from germline, possibly due to a read error. CDR3 amino acids: CARSVQAKSYEQYF. CDR3 coding DNA: TGTGCCAGGAGCGTACAAGCTAAATCCTACGAGCAGTACTTC. The chain recombines TRBV9 with TRBJ2-7; unclear D gene. Germline V gives CDR1 SGDLS, CDR2 YYNGEE. The CDR3 extends over 14 amino acids.

J is TRBJ2-7 and V is TRBV5-1; 11 bases map to TRBD2. The CDR3 has 15 amino acids. V shed 4 bases, J shed 1 base, and the junction held 4 bases outside the gene matches. Per germline, CDR1 SGHRS and CDR2 YFSETQ. CDR3 residues: CASSLAGGRSYEQYF. In DNA form, the CDR3 reads TGCGCCAGCAGCCTAGCGGGGGGAAGGTCCTACGAGCAGTACTTC.

The rearrangement uses TRBV10-3 and TRBJ1-2, with a tentative D call TRBD1 (6 bases). The germline gives CDR1 ENHRY, CDR2 SYGVKD. V lost 2 bases, J lost 4 bases, and 11 bases lay in between. The CDR3 runs 14 residues. The CDR3 protein is CAISEGRGVYGYTF. The CDR3 nucleotides are TGTGCCATCAGTGAGGGCAGGGGCGTCTATGGCTACACCTTC.

The chain joins TRBV7-2 to TRBJ2-4, with 14 bases aligning to TRBD2. The V and J ends lost 5 bases and 9 bases, in that order; junction bases with no gene match: 9. Germline-derived CDR1 and CDR2 are SGHTA and FQGNSA. The CDR3 contains 16 residues. The CDR3 spells CASSPRGTSGGGIQYF. CDR3 sequence (DNA): TGTGCCAGCAGCCCCCGGGGGACTAGCGGGGGAGGCATTCAGTACTTC.

V gene TRBV2 combines with J gene TRBJ1-1; D call uncertain. V was pared by 6 bases and J by 5 bases, with 4 bases between. Germline V gene lookup returns CDR1 SNHLY and CDR2 FYNNEI. The CDR3 runs to 10 residues. CDR3 loop: CASRRTEAFF. The CDR3 coding sequence is TGTGCCAGCAGACGGACTGAAGCTTTCTTT.

The V and J genes are TRBV7-2 and TRBJ2-2, with D maybe TRBD2 (6 bases). Deletions cut 5 bases from V and 7 bases from J, with 14 bases between. CDR3 length: 14 residues. CDR1 is SGHTA, CDR2 FQGNSA, per germline. CDR3 nucleotides: TGTGCCAGCAGCACCGCGCGGCGGGACGGGGAGCTGTTTTTT. Translation: CASSTARRDGELFF.

The gene calls are TRBV11-2 and TRBJ1-5; the D is unclear. Per germline, CDR1 SGHAT and CDR2 FQNNGV. This CDR3 has 13 amino acids. The V and J ends lost 5 bases and 6 bases respectively, with 11 bases between them. The DNA for the CDR3 is TGTGCCAGCAGCAGTAGTTTCGGTCAGCCCCAGCATTTT. Its protein product is CASSSSFGQPQHF.

V usage is TRBV7-9 and J usage is TRBJ1-3; 7 nucleotides line up with TRBD1. This CDR3 has 14 residues. V trimming: 2 bases; J trimming: 2 bases; junction bases outside the gene matches: 0. Per the germline V gene, CDR1 is SEHNR and CDR2 is FQNEAQ (reference sequence). DNA for the CDR3: TGTGCCAGCAGCTTAACAGGGGCTGGAAACACCATATATTTT. Encoded protein: CASSLTGAGNTIYF.

The rearrangement links TRBV7-2 to TRBJ1-2, with 8 bases that match TRBD1. The J segment lost 7 bases and the V segment lost 1 base, leaving 8 bases of the junction unmatched. This CDR3 spans 15 amino acids. Germline V gene sequence: CDR1 SGHTA, CDR2 FQGNSA. CDR3 DNA: TGTGCCAGCAGCTTAGGGGTGGACAGGGATCTTGGCTACACCTTC. This encodes CASSLGVDRDLGYTF.

About this clone: The sample holds other DNA sequences that translate to the same CDR3. The chain uses TRBV2 and TRBJ1-1; D possibly corresponds to TRBD1 (5 bases). CDR3 length: 13 amino acids. Trimming took 7 bases from V and 2 from J, leaving 11 bases between them. CDR1 and CDR2 from the germline V gene are SNHLY and FYNNEI. CDR3 residues: CASKLDSNTEAFF. Written as DNA, the CDR3 is TGTGCCAGCAAATTAGACAGCAACACTGAAGCTTTCTTT. The complete variable domain, with remaining parts taken from reference TRBV2 and TRBJ1-1, reads EPEVTQTPSHQVTQMGQEVILRCVPISNHLYFYWYRQILGQKVEFLVSFYNNEISEKSEIFDDQFSVERPDGSNFTLKIRSTKLEDSAMYFCASKLDSNTEAFFGQGTRLTVV.

The genes are TRBV5-4 and TRBJ1-2; TRBD1 is a possible D gene (6 bases). Trimming pared 2 bases from V and 6 bases from J, leaving 14 bases between. Per germline, CDR1 SGHNT and CDR2 YYREEE (reference sequence). CDR3 length equals 14 residues. The CDR3 nucleotides are TGTGCCAGCAGCTTCTCCGGGGGGCAGGATGGCTACACCTTC. Its protein product is CASSFSGGQDGYTF.

Only one count was recorded for this clone. The chain has TRBV7-8 and TRBJ1-2; TRBD1 might be the D (5 bases). In germline, CDR1 is SGHVS, CDR2 FQNEAQ. The V and J ends lost 0 bases and 2 bases respectively, with 16 bases between them. The CDR3 consists of 17 residues. Here the CDR3 DNA reads TGTGCCAGCAGCTTAGCTACCGGGACTCGAAAGAACTATGGCTACACCTTC. Amino acid sequence: CASSLATGTRKNYGYTF.

J is TRBJ2-3 and V is TRBV5-4, with 9 bases aligning to TRBD2. CDR3 length: 15 amino acids. V trimming: 5 bases; J trimming: 5 bases; junction bases outside the gene matches: 9. Germline values: CDR1 SGHNT, CDR2 YYREEE (reference sequence). The CDR3, as DNA: TGTGCCAGCAGACTTTGGGGACTAGCTAAAGATACGCAGTATTTT. Its translation: CASRLWGLAKDTQYF. Looking up the rest from reference TRBV5-4 and TRBJ2-3 gives the full variable domain: ETGVTQSPTHLIKTRGQQVTLRCSSQSGHNTVSWYQQALGQGPQFIFQYYREEENGRGNFPPRFSGLQFPNYSSELNVNALELDDSALYLCASRLWGLAKDTQYFGPGTRLTVL.